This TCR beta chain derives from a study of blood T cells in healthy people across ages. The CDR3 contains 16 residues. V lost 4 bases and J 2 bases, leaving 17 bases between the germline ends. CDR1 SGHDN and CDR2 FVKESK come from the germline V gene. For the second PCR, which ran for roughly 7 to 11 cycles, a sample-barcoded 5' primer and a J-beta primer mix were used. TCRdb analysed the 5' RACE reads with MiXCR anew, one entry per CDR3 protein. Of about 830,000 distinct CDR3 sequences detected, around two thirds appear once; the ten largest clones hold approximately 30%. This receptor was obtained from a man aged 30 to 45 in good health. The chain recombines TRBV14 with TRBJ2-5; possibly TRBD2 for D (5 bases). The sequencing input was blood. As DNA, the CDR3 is TGTGCCAGCAGCCTGAGGGCCAGCAGGTCGCAAGAGACCCAGTACTTC. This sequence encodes CASSLRASRSQETQYF.